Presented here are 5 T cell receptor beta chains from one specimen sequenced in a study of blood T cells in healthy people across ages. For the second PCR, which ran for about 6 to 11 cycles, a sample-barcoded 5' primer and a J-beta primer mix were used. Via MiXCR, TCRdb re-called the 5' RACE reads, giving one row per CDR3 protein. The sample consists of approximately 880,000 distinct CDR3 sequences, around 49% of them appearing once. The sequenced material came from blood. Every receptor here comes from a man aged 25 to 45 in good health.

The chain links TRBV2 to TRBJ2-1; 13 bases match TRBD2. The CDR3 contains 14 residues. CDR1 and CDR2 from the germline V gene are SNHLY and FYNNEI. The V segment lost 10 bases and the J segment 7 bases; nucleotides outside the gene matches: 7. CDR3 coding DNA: TGTGCCAAGCAGGGACTAGCGGGGAATAATGAGCAGTTCTTC. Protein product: CAKQGLAGNNEQFF.

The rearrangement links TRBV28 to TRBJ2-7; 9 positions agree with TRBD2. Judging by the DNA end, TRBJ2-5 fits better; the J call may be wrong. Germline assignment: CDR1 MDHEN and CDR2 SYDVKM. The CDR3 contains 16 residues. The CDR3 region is CASSLTPSGVAETQYF. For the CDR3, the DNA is TGTGCCAGCAGTTTAACCCCTAGCGGGGTTGCGGAGACCCAGTACTTC.

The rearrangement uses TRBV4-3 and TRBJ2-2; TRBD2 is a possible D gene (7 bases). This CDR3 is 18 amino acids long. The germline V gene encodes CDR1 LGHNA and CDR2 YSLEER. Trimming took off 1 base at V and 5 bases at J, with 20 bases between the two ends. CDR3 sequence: CASSQGIRGGARTGELFF. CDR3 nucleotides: TGCGCCAGCAGCCAAGGAATCAGAGGGGGGGCCCGTACCGGGGAGCTGTTTTTT.

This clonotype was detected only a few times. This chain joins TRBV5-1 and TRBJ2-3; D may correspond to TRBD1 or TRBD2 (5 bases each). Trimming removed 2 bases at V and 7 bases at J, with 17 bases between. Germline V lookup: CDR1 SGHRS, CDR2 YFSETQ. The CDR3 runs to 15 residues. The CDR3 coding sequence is TGCGCCAGCAGCTTCCGGGACCCCCTTAGTCATACGCAGTATTTT. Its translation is CASSFRDPLSHTQYF.

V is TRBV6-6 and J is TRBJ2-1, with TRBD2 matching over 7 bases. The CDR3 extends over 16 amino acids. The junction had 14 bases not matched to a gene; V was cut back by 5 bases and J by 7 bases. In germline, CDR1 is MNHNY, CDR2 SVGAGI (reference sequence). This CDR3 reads CASSPRDGGSRNEQFF. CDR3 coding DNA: TGTGCCAGCAGTCCGCGAGACGGGGGGAGTAGGAATGAGCAGTTCTTC.